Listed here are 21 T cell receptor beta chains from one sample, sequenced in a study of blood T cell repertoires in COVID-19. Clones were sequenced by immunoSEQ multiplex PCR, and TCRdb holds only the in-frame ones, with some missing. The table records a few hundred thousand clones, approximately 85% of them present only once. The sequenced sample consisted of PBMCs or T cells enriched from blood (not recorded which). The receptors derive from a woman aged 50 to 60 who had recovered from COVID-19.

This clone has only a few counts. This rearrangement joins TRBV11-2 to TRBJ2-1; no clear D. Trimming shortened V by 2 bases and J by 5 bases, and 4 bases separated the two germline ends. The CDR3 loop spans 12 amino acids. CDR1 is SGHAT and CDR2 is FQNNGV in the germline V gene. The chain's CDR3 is CASSLINNEQFF. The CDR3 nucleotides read TGTGCCAGCAGCTTAATTAACAATGAGCAGTTCTTC. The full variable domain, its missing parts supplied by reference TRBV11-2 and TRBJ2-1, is EAGVAQSPRYKIIEKRQSVAFWCNPISGHATLYWYQQILGQGPKLLIQFQNNGVVDDSQLPKDRFSAERLKGVDSTLKIQPAKLEDSAVYLCASSLINNEQFFGPGTRLTVL.

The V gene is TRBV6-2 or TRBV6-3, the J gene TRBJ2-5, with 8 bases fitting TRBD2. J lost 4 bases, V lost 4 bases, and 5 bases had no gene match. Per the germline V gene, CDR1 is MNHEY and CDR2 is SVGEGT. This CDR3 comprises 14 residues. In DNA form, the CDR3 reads TGTGCCAGCAGTTCCGGGACTAGGGCAGAGACCCAGTACTTC. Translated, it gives CASSSGTRAETQYF.

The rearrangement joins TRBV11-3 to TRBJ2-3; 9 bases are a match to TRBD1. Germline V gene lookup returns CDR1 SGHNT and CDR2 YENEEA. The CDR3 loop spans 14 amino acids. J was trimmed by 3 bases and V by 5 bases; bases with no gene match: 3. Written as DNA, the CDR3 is TGTGCCAGCAGCGGACAGGGGCGGACAGATACGCAGTATTTT. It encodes CASSGQGRTDTQYF.

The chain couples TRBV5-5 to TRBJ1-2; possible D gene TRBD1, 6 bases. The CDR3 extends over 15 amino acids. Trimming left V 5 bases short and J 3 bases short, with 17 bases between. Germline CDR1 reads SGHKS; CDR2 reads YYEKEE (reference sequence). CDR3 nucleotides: TGTGCCAGCAGTGAGGACAGACCAAGGGACTATGGCTACACCTTC. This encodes CASSEDRPRDYGYTF.

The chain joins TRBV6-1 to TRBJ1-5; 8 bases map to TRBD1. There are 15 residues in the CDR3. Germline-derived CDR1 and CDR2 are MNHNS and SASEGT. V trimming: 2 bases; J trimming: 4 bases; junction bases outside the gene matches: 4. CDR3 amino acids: CASSERTGQNQPQHF. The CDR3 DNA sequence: TGTGCCAGCAGTGAACGGACAGGGCAAAATCAGCCCCAGCATTTT.

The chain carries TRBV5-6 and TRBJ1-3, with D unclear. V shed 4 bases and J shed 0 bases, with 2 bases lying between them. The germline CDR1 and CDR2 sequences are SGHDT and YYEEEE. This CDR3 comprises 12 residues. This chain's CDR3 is CASSHSGNTIYF. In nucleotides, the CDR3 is TGTGCCAGCAGCCACTCTGGAAACACCATATATTTT.

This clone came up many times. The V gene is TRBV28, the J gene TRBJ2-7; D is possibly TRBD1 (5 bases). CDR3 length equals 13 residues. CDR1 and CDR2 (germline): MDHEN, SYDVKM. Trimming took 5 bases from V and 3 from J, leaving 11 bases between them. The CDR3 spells CASSPRAYYEQYF. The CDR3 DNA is TGTGCCAGCAGTCCCAGGGCTTACTACGAGCAGTACTTC.

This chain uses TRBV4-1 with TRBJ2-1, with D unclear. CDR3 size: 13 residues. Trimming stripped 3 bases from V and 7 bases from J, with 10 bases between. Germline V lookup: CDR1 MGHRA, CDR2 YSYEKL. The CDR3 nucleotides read TGCGCCAGCAGCCACCCCACAATGAATGAGCAGTTCTTC. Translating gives CASSHPTMNEQFF.

CDR3 coding DNA: TGTGCCAGCTCGCCAGGGGGCCCTGGAAACACCATATATTTT. It encodes CASSPGGPGNTIYF. The rearrangement joins TRBV18 to TRBJ1-3; 8 bases map to TRBD1. J was trimmed by 2 bases and V by 6 bases; bases with no gene match: 3. This CDR3 region has 14 residues. From germline, CDR1 is KGHSH and CDR2 LQKENI.

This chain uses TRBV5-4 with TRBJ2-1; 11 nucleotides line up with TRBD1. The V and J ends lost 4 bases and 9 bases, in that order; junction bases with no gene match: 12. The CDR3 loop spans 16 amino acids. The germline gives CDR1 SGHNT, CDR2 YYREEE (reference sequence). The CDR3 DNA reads TGTGCCAGCAGCCAGCGTAGTGGACAGGGGGCGAGTGAGCAGTTCTTC. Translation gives CASSQRSGQGASEQFF.

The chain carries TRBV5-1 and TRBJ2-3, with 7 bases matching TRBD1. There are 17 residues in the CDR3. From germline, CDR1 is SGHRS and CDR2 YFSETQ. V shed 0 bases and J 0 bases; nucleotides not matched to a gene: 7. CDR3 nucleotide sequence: TGCGCCAGCAGCTTGGCCCGGGACAGTCATAGCACAGATACGCAGTATTTT. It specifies CASSLARDSHSTDTQYF.

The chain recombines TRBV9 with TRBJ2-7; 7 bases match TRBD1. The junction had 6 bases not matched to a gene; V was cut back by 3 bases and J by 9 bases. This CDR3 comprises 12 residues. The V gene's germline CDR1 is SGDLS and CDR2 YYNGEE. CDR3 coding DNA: TGTGCCAGCAGCGCCCCAGGGGGAGTGCAGTACTTC. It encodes CASSAPGGVQYF.

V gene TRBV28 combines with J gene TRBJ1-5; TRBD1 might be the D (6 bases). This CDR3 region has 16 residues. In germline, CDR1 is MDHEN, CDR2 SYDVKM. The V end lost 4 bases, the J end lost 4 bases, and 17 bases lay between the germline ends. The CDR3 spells CASSSFQQGSNQPQHF. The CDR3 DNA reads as TGTGCCAGCAGTTCATTTCAACAGGGATCAAATCAGCCCCAGCATTTT.

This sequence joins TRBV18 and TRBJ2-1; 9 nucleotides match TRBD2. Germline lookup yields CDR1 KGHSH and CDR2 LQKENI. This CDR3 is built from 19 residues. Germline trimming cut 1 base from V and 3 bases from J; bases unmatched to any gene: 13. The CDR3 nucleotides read TGTGCCAGCTCACCACTGTATAGCGGGAGTAGAGCTGACTACAATGAGCAGTTCTTC. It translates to CASSPLYSGSRADYNEQFF.

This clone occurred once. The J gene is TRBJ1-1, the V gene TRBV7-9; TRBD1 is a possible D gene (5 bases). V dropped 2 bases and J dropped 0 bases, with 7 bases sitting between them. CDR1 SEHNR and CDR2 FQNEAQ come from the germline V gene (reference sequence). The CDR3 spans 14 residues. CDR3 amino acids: CASSLSGLNTEAFF. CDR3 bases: TGTGCCAGCAGCTTATCAGGGCTGAACACTGAAGCTTTCTTT.

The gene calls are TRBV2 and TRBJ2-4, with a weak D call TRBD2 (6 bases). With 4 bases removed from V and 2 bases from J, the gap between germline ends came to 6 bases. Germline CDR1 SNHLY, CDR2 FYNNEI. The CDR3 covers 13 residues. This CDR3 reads CASSGGTKNIQYF. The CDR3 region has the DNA TGTGCCAGCAGTGGCGGGACCAAAAACATTCAGTACTTC.

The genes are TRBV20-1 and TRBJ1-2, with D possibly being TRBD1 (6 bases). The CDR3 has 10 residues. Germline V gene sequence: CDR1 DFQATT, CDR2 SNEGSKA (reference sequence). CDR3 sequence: CIAGAYGYTF. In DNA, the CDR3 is TGCATAGCGGGGGCATATGGCTACACCTTC.

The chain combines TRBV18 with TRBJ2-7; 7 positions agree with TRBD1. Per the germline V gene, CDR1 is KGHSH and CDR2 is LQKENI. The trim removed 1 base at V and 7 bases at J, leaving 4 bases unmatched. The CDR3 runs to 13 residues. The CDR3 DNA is TGTGCCAGCTCACCACAGGCCAGGGGGGAGCAGTACTTC. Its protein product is CASSPQARGEQYF.

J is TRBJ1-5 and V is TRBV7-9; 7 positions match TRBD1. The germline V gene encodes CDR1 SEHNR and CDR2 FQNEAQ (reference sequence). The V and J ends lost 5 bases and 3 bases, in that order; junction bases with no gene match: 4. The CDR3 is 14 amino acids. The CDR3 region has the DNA TGTGCCAGCAGCGCGGGACAGTCCAATCAGCCCCAGCATTTT. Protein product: CASSAGQSNQPQHF. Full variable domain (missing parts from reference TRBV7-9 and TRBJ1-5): DTGVSQNPRHKITKRGQNVTFRCDPISEHNRLYWYRQTLGQGPEFLTYFQNEAQLEKSRLLSDRFSAERPKGSFSTLEIQRTEQGDSAMYLCASSAGQSNQPQHFGDGTRLSIL.

CDR3 sequence: CASSPRGGANEQYF. The CDR3 DNA follows: TGTGCCAGCAGTCCCCGGGGGGGGGCGAACGAGCAGTACTTC. The chain recombines TRBV27 with TRBJ2-7, with 8 positions matching TRBD2. V trimming: 5 bases; J trimming: 5 bases; junction bases outside the gene matches: 8. The germline V gene encodes CDR1 MNHEY and CDR2 SMNVEV (reference sequence). The CDR3 has 14 residues.

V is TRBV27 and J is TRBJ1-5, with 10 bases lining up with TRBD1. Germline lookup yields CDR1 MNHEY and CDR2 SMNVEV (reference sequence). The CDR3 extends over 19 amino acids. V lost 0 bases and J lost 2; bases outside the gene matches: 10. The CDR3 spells CASSLSSPFGTGGNQPQHF. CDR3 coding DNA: TGTGCCAGCAGTTTATCTAGTCCTTTCGGGACAGGGGGCAATCAGCCCCAGCATTTT.